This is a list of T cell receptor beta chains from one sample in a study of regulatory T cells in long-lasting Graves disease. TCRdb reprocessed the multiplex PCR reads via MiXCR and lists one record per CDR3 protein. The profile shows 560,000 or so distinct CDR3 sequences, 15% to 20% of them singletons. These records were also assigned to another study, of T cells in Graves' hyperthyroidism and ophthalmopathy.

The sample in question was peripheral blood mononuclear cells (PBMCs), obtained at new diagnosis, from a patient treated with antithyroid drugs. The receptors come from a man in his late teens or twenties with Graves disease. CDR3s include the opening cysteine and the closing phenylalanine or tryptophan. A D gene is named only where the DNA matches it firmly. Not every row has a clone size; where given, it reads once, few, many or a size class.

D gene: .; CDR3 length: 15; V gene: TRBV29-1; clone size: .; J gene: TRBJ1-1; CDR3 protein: CSVEDEGHQPTEAFF; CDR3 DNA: TGCAGCGTTGAAGATGAGGGACACCAGCCCACTGAAGCTTTCTTT
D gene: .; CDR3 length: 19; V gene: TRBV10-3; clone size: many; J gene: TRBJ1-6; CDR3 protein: CATSPRDTILSSYNSPLHF; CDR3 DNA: TGTGCCACCAGCCCCCGGGACACTATACTGAGCTCCTATAATTCACCCCTCCACTTT
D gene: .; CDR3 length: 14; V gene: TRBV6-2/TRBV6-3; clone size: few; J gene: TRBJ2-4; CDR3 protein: CASRGYSGANIQYF; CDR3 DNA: TGTGCCAGCAGGGGCTACTCTGGGGCAAACATTCAGTACTTC
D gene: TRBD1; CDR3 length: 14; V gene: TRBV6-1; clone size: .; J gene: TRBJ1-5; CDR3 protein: CASEGQGGYGPQHF; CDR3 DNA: TGTGCCAGTGAGGGACAGGGGGGGTATGGGCCCCAGCATTTT
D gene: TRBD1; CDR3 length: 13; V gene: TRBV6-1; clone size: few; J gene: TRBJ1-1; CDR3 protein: CASRDRVGTEAFF; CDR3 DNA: TGTGCCAGCCGGGACAGGGTGGGGACTGAAGCTTTCTTT
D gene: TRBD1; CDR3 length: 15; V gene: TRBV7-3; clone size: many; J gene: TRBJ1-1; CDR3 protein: CASSSPDRGDTEAFF; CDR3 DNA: TGTGCCAGCAGCTCACCGGACAGGGGAGACACTGAAGCTTTCTTT
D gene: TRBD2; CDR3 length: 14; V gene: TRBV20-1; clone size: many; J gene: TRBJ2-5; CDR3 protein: CSARTSGIQETQYF; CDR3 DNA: TGCAGTGCCAGGACTAGCGGGATCCAAGAGACCCAGTACTTC
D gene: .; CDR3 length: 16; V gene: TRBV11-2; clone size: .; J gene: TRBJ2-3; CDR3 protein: CASSFRASSSTDTQYF; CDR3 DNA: TGTGCCAGCAGCTTTCGGGCCAGTTCTAGCACAGATACGCAGTATTTT
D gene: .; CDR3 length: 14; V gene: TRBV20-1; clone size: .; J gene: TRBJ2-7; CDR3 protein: CSARSGTRSYEQYF; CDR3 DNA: TGCAGTGCTAGAAGTGGGACGAGGTCCTACGAGCAGTACTTC
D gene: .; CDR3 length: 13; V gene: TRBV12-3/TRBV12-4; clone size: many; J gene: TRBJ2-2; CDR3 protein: CASARAVAGELFF; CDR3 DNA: TGTGCCAGCGCGAGGGCCGTAGCCGGGGAGCTGTTTTTT
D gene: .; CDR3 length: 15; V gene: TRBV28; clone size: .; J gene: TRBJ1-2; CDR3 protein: CASSPFWRGLYGYTF; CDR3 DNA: TGTGCCAGCAGCCCTTTTTGGCGGGGGCTCTATGGCTACACCTTC
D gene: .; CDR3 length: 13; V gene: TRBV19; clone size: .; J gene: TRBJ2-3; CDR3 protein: CASSGLSTDTQYF; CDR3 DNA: TGTGCCAGTAGTGGGCTGAGCACAGATACGCAGTATTTT
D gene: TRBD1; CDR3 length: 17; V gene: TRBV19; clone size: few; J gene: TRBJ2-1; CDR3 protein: CASSKGASGTSYNEQFF; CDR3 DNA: TGTGCCAGTAGTAAGGGGGCCAGCGGAACCTCGTACAATGAGCAGTTCTTC
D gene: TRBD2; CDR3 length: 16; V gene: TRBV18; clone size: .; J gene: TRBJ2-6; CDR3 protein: CASSPGRVSGANVLTF; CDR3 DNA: TGTGCCAGCTCACCGGGGAGGGTCTCTGGGGCCAACGTCCTGACTTTC
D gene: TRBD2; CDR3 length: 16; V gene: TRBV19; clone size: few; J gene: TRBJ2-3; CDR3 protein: CASTPTSGRDRDTQYF; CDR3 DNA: TGTGCCAGTACACCTACTAGCGGGAGAGACAGAGATACGCAGTATTTT
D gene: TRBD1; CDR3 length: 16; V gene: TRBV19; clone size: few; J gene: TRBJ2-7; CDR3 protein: CASSTPGQGRSYEQYF; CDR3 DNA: TGTGCCAGTAGTACCCCTGGACAGGGTAGATCCTACGAGCAGTACTTC
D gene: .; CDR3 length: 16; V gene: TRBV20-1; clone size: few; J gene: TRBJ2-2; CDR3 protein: CSARDLFGSGDGELFF; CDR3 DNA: TGCAGTGCTAGAGATCTCTTCGGGTCCGGGGACGGGGAGCTGTTTTTT
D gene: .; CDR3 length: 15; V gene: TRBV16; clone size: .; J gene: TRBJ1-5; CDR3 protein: CASSPSRGVNQPQHF; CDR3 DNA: TGTGCCAGCAGCCCCTCAAGGGGGGTCAATCAGCCCCAGCATTTT
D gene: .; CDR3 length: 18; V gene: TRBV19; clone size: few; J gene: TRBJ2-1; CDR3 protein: CASTSWWGGPSSYNEQFF; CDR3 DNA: TGTGCCAGTACCAGCTGGTGGGGCGGGCCCAGCTCCTACAATGAGCAGTTCTTC